This T cell receptor beta chain is from a study of blood T cell repertoires in COVID-19. The wider study: COVID-19 samples from acute and convalescent phases originated in the United States, Italy and Spain.

V was cut by 6 bases and J by 0 bases, with 2 bases left in between. The CDR3 has 12 residues. Germline lookup yields CDR1 MNHEY and CDR2 SVGAGI. Per the original data handling: Nucleated cell counts were estimated from reference gene primer amplification. Assay: immunoSEQ multiplex PCR; the TCRdb copy retains only in-frame clones and omits some. The DNA was the basis for D and trimming; V, J and clone size are from that table. Here the sample spans 200,000 to 300,000 clones, almost 85% being singletons. This clonotype originated in a man aged 50-60 years with acute or convalescent COVID-19. The chain carries TRBV6-5 and TRBJ1-4; D is unresolved. Sequencing was carried out using peripheral blood. The CDR3 region is CASSSTNEKLFF. In nucleotides, the CDR3 is TGTGCCAGCAGCTCAACTAATGAAAAACTGTTTTTT.